The 11 T cell receptor beta chains in this list originate from one sample, sequenced in a study of blood T cells in healthy people across ages. Alongside a J-beta primer mix, a sample-barcoded 5' primer served in a second PCR lasting roughly 7 to 11 cycles. TCRdb re-derived calls from the 5' RACE reads in MiXCR, one entry per CDR3 protein. The sample yields hundreds of thousands of distinct CDR3 sequences, more than 45% seen once. The sequenced material came from blood. The source of these receptors is a woman at least 80 years old in good health.

This clonotype has only a few counts. V usage is TRBV14 and J usage is TRBJ2-1, with 9 bases fitting TRBD2. Germline V gene lookup returns CDR1 SGHDN and CDR2 FVKESK. This CDR3 has 16 residues. V was pared by 3 bases and J by 10 bases, with 13 bases of the junction left unmatched. For the CDR3, the DNA is TGTGCCAGCAGCCAGAGCGGGGGGTTTAGGGTTAAAGAGCAGTTCTTC. Protein: CASSQSGGFRVKEQFF.

This clonotype was found a few times. The rearrangement uses TRBV20-1 and TRBJ2-3; 10 bases are shared with TRBD1. This CDR3 has 13 residues. With V trimmed by 6 bases and J by 3 bases, 3 bases remained unmatched. Germline CDR1 is DFQATT and CDR2 is SNEGSKA (reference sequence). The CDR3 DNA reads TGCAGTGCCGAGGGACAGGGGACAGATACGCAGTATTTT. Its protein product is CSAEGQGTDTQYF.

The V and J genes are TRBV13 and TRBJ1-6; TRBD1 agrees at 9 bases. J lost 6 bases, V lost 2 bases, and 5 bases had no gene match. This CDR3 region has 16 residues. CDR1 and CDR2 from the germline V gene are PRHDT and FYEKMQ (reference sequence). The DNA of the CDR3 is TGTGCCAGCAGCTTACGACCGGGACAGGGTAATTCACCCCTCCACTTT. It codes for CASSLRPGQGNSPLHF. Combining the CDR3 with reference TRBV13 and TRBJ1-6 gives the whole variable domain AAGVIQSPRHLIKEKRETATLKCYPIPRHDTVYWYQQGPGQDPQFLISFYEKMQSDKGSIPDRFSAQQFSDYHSELNMSSLELGDSALYFCASSLRPGQGNSPLHFGNGTRLTVT.

This clonotype was recorded only once. The chain combines TRBV20-1 with TRBJ2-7; no firm D call. Germline CDR1 is DFQATT and CDR2 is SNEGSKA (reference sequence). V lost 0 bases, J lost 2 bases, and 11 bases lay in between. This CDR3 spans 14 amino acids. CDR3 nucleotides: TGCAGTGCTAGAGATCAGGACCGGCCCTACGAGCAGTACTTC. Its translation is CSARDQDRPYEQYF.

V usage is TRBV9 and J usage is TRBJ2-1; TRBD2 agrees at 8 bases. J gave up 4 bases and V 7 bases, and 10 bases lay outside the gene matches. The CDR3 consists of 15 residues. Germline values: CDR1 SGDLS, CDR2 YYNGEE. CDR3 sequence reads: CASALLAGGYNEQFF. In DNA form, the CDR3 reads TGTGCCAGCGCCCTTCTCGCGGGGGGATACAATGAGCAGTTCTTC.

Turning to this clonotype: Given a much more abundant clone one base away, this may be a read error. The chain has TRBV11-2 and TRBJ2-7; perhaps TRBD1 as D (6 bases). From germline, CDR1 is SGHAT and CDR2 FQNNGV. Trimming cost V 4 bases and J 5 bases, with 15 bases left between them. The CDR3 runs 14 residues. The DNA for the CDR3 is TGTGCCAGCAGCTGGAGAAGGACAGCCCACGAGCAGTACTTC. Residues: CASSWRRTAHEQYF.

This clonotype was recorded at least ten times. J is TRBJ2-5 and V is TRBV6-1, with 8 bases identical to TRBD1. CDR3 length equals 14 residues. Unmatched junction bases numbered 3, after V lost 2 bases and J lost 4 bases. Germline V CDR1 and CDR2: MNHNS, SASEGT. CDR3 sequence (DNA): TGTGCCAGCAGTGAACAGGGGGCACGAGAGACCCAGTACTTC. It translates to CASSEQGARETQYF.

This clonotype showed up many times. This sequence joins TRBV20-1 and TRBJ2-3; 10 bases align to TRBD2. Germline V gene data show CDR1 as DFQATT and CDR2 as SNEGSKA (reference sequence). The J segment lost 2 bases and the V segment lost 8 bases, leaving 7 bases of the junction unmatched. The length of the CDR3 is 14 residues. CDR3 nucleotides: TGCAGTACGATTAGCGGGAGGTTCACAGATACGCAGTATTTT. Protein product: CSTISGRFTDTQYF.

This CDR3 is CASSLADGRTEAFF. Here the CDR3 DNA reads TGTGCCAGCAGCCTCGCCGACGGTCGCACTGAAGCTTTCTTT. The rearrangement joins TRBV3-1 to TRBJ1-1, with D hard to call. The CDR3 runs 14 residues. Trimming left V 4 bases short and J 4 bases short, with 13 bases between. Germline V lookup: CDR1 LGHDT, CDR2 YNNKEL (reference sequence).

Worth noting for this clonotype: This could be a read error, since a much larger clone is one nucleotide away. The chain recombines TRBV12-3 or TRBV12-4 with TRBJ2-3; TRBD1 or TRBD2 may be the D gene (6 bases each). V lost 5 bases and J 4 bases, leaving 16 bases between the germline ends. This CDR3 comprises 15 residues. The CDR3 DNA sequence: TGTGCCAGCAGTCTTGAACGGGGGCGCGCAGATACGCAGTATTTT. This translates into CASSLERGRADTQYF.

The rearrangement joins TRBV4-2 to TRBJ2-5; TRBD2 agrees at 11 bases. The CDR3 is made up of 16 amino acids. Germline loops: CDR1 LGHNA, CDR2 YNFKEQ. Germline trimming cut 1 base from V and 4 bases from J; bases unmatched to any gene: 5. The CDR3 loop is CASSQGLAGGRETQYF. The CDR3, as DNA: TGTGCCAGCAGCCAAGGGTTAGCGGGGGGGCGAGAGACCCAGTACTTC.